One and the same sample provided the 29 T cell receptor beta chains below, sequenced in a study of T cell changes during pregnancy in multiple sclerosis. Only in-frame clones appear in the TCRdb table, and some are missing; sequencing was by immunoSEQ multiplex PCR. The sample includes 39,000 or so clones, around 93% seen only once; the top ten take 6.5% to 9.5%. The sequencing used CD8+ T cells from peripheral blood mononuclear cells, collected in the third trimester of pregnancy. Receptor source: a female donor with multiple sclerosis, enrolled in a pregnancy study.

The V call is TRBV4-3, the J call TRBJ2-7, with 7 bases identical to TRBD2. This CDR3 comprises 16 residues. From germline, CDR1 is LGHNA and CDR2 YSLEER. V trimming: 4 bases; J trimming: 4 bases; junction bases outside the gene matches: 13. Here the CDR3 reads CASSLTWGGGGYEQYF. In DNA, the CDR3 is TGCGCCAGCAGCCTCACCTGGGGCGGGGGAGGGTACGAGCAGTACTTC.

The rearrangement links TRBV2 to TRBJ2-7; D may be TRBD1 (5 bases). The CDR3 totals 15 residues. Looked up from germline, CDR1 is SNHLY and CDR2 is FYNNEI. Between the trimmed V and J ends, which lost 3 bases and 5 bases, there was a span of 17 bases. This CDR3 is CASSEPPSEQDEQYF. The CDR3 coding sequence is TGTGCCAGCAGTGAGCCACCCTCCGAACAGGACGAGCAGTACTTC.

This chain links TRBV7-9 with TRBJ1-2; 8 bases fit TRBD1. The junction had 9 bases not matched to a gene; V was cut back by 5 bases and J by 4 bases. CDR1 and CDR2 from the germline V gene are SEHNR and FQNEAQ (reference sequence). This CDR3 is 15 amino acids long. CDR3 nucleotide sequence: TGTGCCAGCAGCGATCAGGGGGCCCCCGGCTATGGCTACACCTTC. This gives the protein CASSDQGAPGYGYTF.

The CDR3 reads CASSLPGHSSGELFF. The CDR3 DNA reads TGTGCCAGCAGCCTACCGGGACACTCAAGCGGGGAGCTGTTTTTT. V usage is TRBV27 and J usage is TRBJ2-2; D is possibly TRBD1 (6 bases). The CDR3 extends over 15 amino acids. V was clipped by 6 bases and J by 7 bases, with 18 bases between them. Germline values: CDR1 MNHEY, CDR2 SMNVEV (reference sequence).

V gene TRBV2 combines with J gene TRBJ2-7, with a weak D call TRBD1 (5 bases). Per germline, CDR1 SNHLY and CDR2 FYNNEI. The germline V and J ends were trimmed by 4 bases and 1 base, with 11 bases remaining between them. The CDR3 covers 14 residues. The CDR3 sequence: CASSARRASYEQYF. The CDR3 region has the DNA TGTGCCAGCAGTGCCCGCAGGGCGTCCTACGAGCAGTACTTC.

This chain links TRBV4-1 with TRBJ1-3, with D hard to call. The V gene lost 2 bases and the J gene lost 4 bases, with 12 bases spanning the gap. Germline V gene sequence: CDR1 MGHRA, CDR2 YSYEKL. The CDR3 has 15 residues. The CDR3 reads CASSQHISGGNTIYF. CDR3 in DNA: TGCGCCAGCAGCCAACATATATCCGGGGGAAACACCATATATTTT.

CDR3 sequence: CASSWVPGDTQYF. The CDR3 DNA reads as TGTGCCAGCAGCTGGGTACCAGGGGATACGCAGTATTTT. The rearrangement joins TRBV11-2 to TRBJ2-3; tentatively, D is TRBD1 (5 bases). The CDR3 sequence is 13 residues long. Trimming removed 4 bases at V and 6 bases at J, with 11 bases between. Germline V gives CDR1 SGHAT, CDR2 FQNNGV.

This chain connects TRBV2 to TRBJ2-1, with 9 bases aligning to TRBD2. CDR3 length: 15 amino acids. The germline CDR1 and CDR2 sequences are SNHLY and FYNNEI. Losses at the gene ends were 3 bases for V and 12 bases for J; bases not matched to a gene: 12. The CDR3 protein is CASSEVRRTSERQFF. The CDR3 nucleotides read TGTGCCAGCAGTGAGGTCAGAAGGACTAGCGAAAGGCAGTTCTTC. The full variable domain, rest sourced from reference TRBV2 and TRBJ2-1, is EPEVTQTPSHQVTQMGQEVILRCVPISNHLYFYWYRQILGQKVEFLVSFYNNEISEKSEIFDDQFSVERPDGSNFTLKIRSTKLEDSAMYFCASSEVRRTSERQFFGPGTRLTVL.

This chain uses TRBV27 with TRBJ1-5; no reliable D call. Per the germline V gene, CDR1 is MNHEY and CDR2 is SMNVEV (reference sequence). V dropped 5 bases and J dropped 2 bases, with 13 bases sitting between them. The CDR3 totals 15 residues. CDR3 protein: CASSGLGGRNQPQHF. The DNA of the CDR3 is TGTGCCAGCAGTGGCTTGGGCGGGCGCAATCAGCCCCAGCATTTT.

This clone was seen a single time. The J gene is TRBJ2-7, the V gene TRBV4-1; D is possibly TRBD2 (5 bases). The CDR3 has 14 residues. CDR1 is MGHRA and CDR2 is YSYEKL in the germline V gene. Trimming removed 0 bases at V and 3 bases at J, with 9 bases between. The CDR3: CASSQEPAGYEQYF. The CDR3 DNA is TGCGCCAGCAGCCAAGAACCCGCGGGCTACGAGCAGTACTTC.

This chain's CDR3 is CASSVIESGELFF. CDR3 in DNA: TGTGCCAGCAGCGTAATTGAGTCCGGGGAGCTGTTTTTT. The V call is TRBV9, the J call TRBJ2-2, with D unclear. The CDR3 totals 13 residues. V gave up 1 base and J gave up 6 bases, with 7 bases separating them. Looked up from germline, CDR1 is SGDLS and CDR2 is YYNGEE.

This clone was observed once. The chain joins TRBV29-1 to TRBJ2-7; D possibly corresponds to TRBD1 (5 bases). Per germline, CDR1 SQVTM and CDR2 ANQGSEA. V was shortened by 4 bases and J by 2 bases, with 9 bases between the two germline ends. The CDR3 is 12 residues long. The CDR3 region is CSVVGVPYEQYF. CDR3 in DNA: TGCAGCGTTGTAGGGGTTCCCTACGAGCAGTACTTC.

The chain has TRBV27 and TRBJ2-3, with a tentative D call TRBD2 (5 bases). The CDR3 covers 16 residues. Germline CDR1 MNHEY, CDR2 SMNVEV (reference sequence). V was cut by 1 base and J by 4 bases, with 15 bases left in between. CDR3 sequence (DNA): TGTGCCAGCAGTTTATTAGGACTGGAAGGGCCAGATACGCAGTATTTT. Translated: CASSLLGLEGPDTQYF.

V gene TRBV10-3 combines with J gene TRBJ2-3; D is perhaps TRBD2 (6 bases). The germline CDR1 and CDR2 sequences are ENHRY and SYGVKD. This CDR3 is built from 16 residues. Trimming removed 4 bases from V and 0 bases from J, with 14 bases in between. CDR3 amino acids: CAISVLAEFSTDTQYF. In DNA form, the CDR3 reads TGTGCCATCAGTGTATTAGCGGAATTTAGCACAGATACGCAGTATTTT.

Only one count was recorded for this clone. This chain connects TRBV20-1 to TRBJ1-2; D unresolved. This CDR3 spans 11 amino acids. Looked up from germline, CDR1 is DFQATT and CDR2 is SNEGSKA (reference sequence). The germline V and J ends were trimmed by 7 bases and 4 bases, with 10 bases remaining between them. The CDR3 DNA follows: TGCAGTGTAAATACACCCTATGGCTACACCTTC. Protein sequence: CSVNTPYGYTF.

This chain uses TRBV19 with TRBJ1-5; TRBD1 agrees at 11 bases. V lost 5 bases, J lost 5 bases, and 8 bases stayed unmatched. Germline lookup yields CDR1 LNHDA and CDR2 SQIVND (reference sequence). The length of the CDR3 is 16 residues. The CDR3 coding sequence is TGTGCCAGTAGTGCCCTCCGGGACAGGGGGTATCAGCCCCAGCATTTT. Translation gives CASSALRDRGYQPQHF.

The genes are TRBV29-1 and TRBJ2-7, with 8 bases matching TRBD1. CDR3 length equals 13 residues. Per the germline V gene, CDR1 is SQVTM and CDR2 is ANQGSEA. The trim removed 3 bases at V and 7 bases at J, leaving 8 bases unmatched. As DNA, the CDR3 is TGCAGCGTTGATCGGACAGGGTCTGGTGAGCAGTACTTC. Translation gives CSVDRTGSGEQYF.

This chain joins TRBV7-2 and TRBJ2-7, with 12 bases that match TRBD2. Trimming at V came to 3 bases and at J to 0 bases, leaving 0 bases not matched to a gene. The CDR3 is 15 residues long. Germline V CDR1 and CDR2: SGHTA, FQGNSA. The CDR3 nucleotides are TGTGCCAGCAGCTTGGGACTAGCGGGCTCCTACGAGCAGTACTTC. It translates to CASSLGLAGSYEQYF. Supplemented by reference TRBV7-2 and TRBJ2-7, the full variable domain reads GAGVSQSPSNKVTEKGKDVELRCDPISGHTALYWYRQSLGQGLEFLIYFQGNSAPDKSGLPSDRFSAERTGGSVSTLTIQRTQQEDSAVYLCASSLGLAGSYEQYFGPGTRLTVT.

The chain carries TRBV9 and TRBJ2-7; TRBD2 aligns across 7 bases. CDR1 and CDR2 (germline): SGDLS, YYNGEE. The CDR3 totals 15 residues. V lost 0 bases, J lost 3 bases, and 6 bases stayed unmatched. The DNA for the CDR3 is TGTGCCAGCAGCGTAGCGGGGCTAGCGGACTACGAGCAGTACTTC. It codes for CASSVAGLADYEQYF.

The rearrangement uses TRBV9 and TRBJ2-1; no definite D call. CDR3 length equals 16 residues. Trimming shortened V by 4 bases and J by 0 bases, and 14 bases separated the two germline ends. From germline, CDR1 is SGDLS and CDR2 YYNGEE. The CDR3 spells CASSPQTGSSYNEQFF. CDR3 in DNA: TGTGCCAGCAGCCCCCAGACGGGTAGCTCCTACAATGAGCAGTTCTTC.

The chain uses TRBV27 and TRBJ2-7, with TRBD2 matching 7 bases. The junction had 13 bases not matched to a gene; V was cut back by 6 bases and J by 2 bases. Germline CDR1 is MNHEY and CDR2 is SMNVEV (reference sequence). CDR3 length equals 16 residues. CDR3 nucleotide sequence: TGTGCCAGCAGGATATCGAGTCTAGCGGCTACCTACGAGCAGTACTTC. It codes for CASRISSLAATYEQYF.

CDR3 bases: TGTGCCAGCAGTGAATATCCCGGGACAGGGATGAATGGCTACACCTTC. Amino acid sequence: CASSEYPGTGMNGYTF. This chain links TRBV6-1 with TRBJ1-2, with 9 bases aligning to TRBD1. The CDR3 length is 16 residues. J gave up 6 bases and V 2 bases, and 10 bases lay outside the gene matches. Per germline, CDR1 MNHNS and CDR2 SASEGT.

The chain links TRBV5-1 to TRBJ2-2; D is possibly TRBD2 (5 bases). Germline V gives CDR1 SGHRS, CDR2 YFSETQ. Trimming removed 2 bases at V and 4 bases at J, with 15 bases between. The CDR3 totals 16 residues. The CDR3 coding sequence is TGCGCCAGCAGCTTAACTGACGGAGGATTCACCGGGGAGCTGTTTTTT. Protein product: CASSLTDGGFTGELFF.

This chain connects TRBV15 to TRBJ2-2, with 8 bases matching TRBD1. The germline V gene encodes CDR1 LNHNV and CDR2 YYDKDF (reference sequence). There are 12 residues in the CDR3. V gave up 6 bases and J gave up 6 bases; unmatched junction bases: 0. For the CDR3, the DNA is TGTGCCACCAGACAGGGGGCCGGGGAGCTGTTTTTT. Amino acid sequence: CATRQGAGELFF.

V and J are TRBV6-1 and TRBJ2-7; maybe TRBD1 (6 bases). V lost 2 bases and J 2 bases, leaving 13 bases between the germline ends. CDR1 is MNHNS and CDR2 is SASEGT in the germline V gene. The CDR3 contains 15 residues. CDR3 nucleotides: TGTGCCAGCAGTGAATTTCTAGGGGGAGCCTACGAGCAGTACTTC. Its protein product is CASSEFLGGAYEQYF.

The J gene is TRBJ2-5, the V gene TRBV28; D is unresolved. This CDR3 is built from 14 residues. V lost 5 bases and J 0 bases, leaving 10 bases between the germline ends. Germline CDR1 is MDHEN and CDR2 is SYDVKM. CDR3 amino acids: CASSPRRYQETQYF. CDR3 DNA: TGTGCCAGCAGTCCCCGCCGGTACCAAGAGACCCAGTACTTC.

The CDR3 region is CASSYSGIHSYNEQFF. DNA of the CDR3: TGTGCCAGCAGTTACAGCGGGATCCACTCCTACAATGAGCAGTTCTTC. The chain has TRBV6-5 and TRBJ2-1; 7 positions match TRBD2. The CDR3 sequence is 16 residues long. Germline V gene sequence: CDR1 MNHEY, CDR2 SVGAGI. V gave up 2 bases and J gave up 0 bases; unmatched junction bases: 4.

The CDR3 nucleotides are TGTGCCAGCAGCCCGGGGAGGTACGAGCAGTACTTC. It is translated as CASSPGRYEQYF. The genes are TRBV11-2 and TRBJ2-7; D perhaps matches TRBD2 (6 bases). The germline V gene has CDR1 SGHAT and CDR2 FQNNGV. The CDR3 totals 12 residues. Trimming removed 5 bases at V and 4 bases at J, with 9 bases between.

The J gene is TRBJ2-1, the V gene TRBV15; D is undetermined. The CDR3 length is 13 residues. V lost 5 bases and J lost 0, with 5 bases in between. The V gene's germline CDR1 is LNHNV and CDR2 YYDKDF (reference sequence). CDR3 residues: CATSPGSYNEQFF. The CDR3 nucleotides read TGTGCCACCAGCCCAGGCTCCTACAATGAGCAGTTCTTC.